This TCR beta chain emerged from a study of cytomegalovirus exposure and HLA in healthy donors. The CDR3 consists of 14 residues. Germline CDR1 and CDR2: SGHRS and YFSETQ. The V gene lost 4 bases and the J gene lost 2 bases, with 11 bases spanning the gap. Primers for the PCR totalled 60 Vbeta and 13 Jbeta. Clones were sequenced by immunoSEQ multiplex PCR, and TCRdb holds only the in-frame ones, with some missing. This table holds 150,000 to 200,000 clones, roughly four fifths found once. This clone was counted a few times. Sequenced input: PBMCs. The source is a woman between 40 and 50 years old in good health and CMV-seronegative. V usage is TRBV5-1 and J usage is TRBJ2-3; possible D gene TRBD2, 7 bases. The CDR3 sequence: CASSRGGSTDTQYF. As DNA, the CDR3 is TGCGCCAGCAGCCGCGGGGGCTCCACAGATACGCAGTATTTT.